This TCR beta chain is drawn from a study of OX40 agonist ivuxolimab in advanced cancers. Overall study context: Participants, 82.7% male, averaged about 59 years of age, ranging from roughly 23 to 80. Around 40% of patients had received prior checkpoint inhibitor therapy.

Profiled with immunoSEQ multiplex PCR; TCRdb holds only in-frame clones, not every one. The data hold about 79,000 clones, with 94% observed a single time. Patients were excluded for autoimmune disease history or systemic immunosuppression. The sample in question was CD4+ or CD8+ T cells sorted from blood, obtained in a trial of the OX40 agonist ivuxolimab. This receptor was taken from an adult with an advanced solid tumor such as melanoma, head and neck, liver or kidney cancer.

DNA of the CDR3: TGTGCCAGCAGCTTGGGGGGGCAGTACGAGCAGTACTTC. This codes for CASSLGGQYEQYF. V is TRBV5-4 and J is TRBJ2-7, with TRBD1 as a possible D gene (6 bases). With 0 bases removed from V and 4 bases from J, the gap between germline ends came to 8 bases. CDR1 is SGHNT, CDR2 YYREEE, per germline (reference sequence). The CDR3 is 13 residues long.